Listed below are T cell receptor beta chains from one sample, sequenced in a study of somatic mutations in cytotoxic T cells in rheumatoid arthritis. Assay: immunoSEQ multiplex PCR; the TCRdb copy retains only in-frame clones and omits some. The data show roughly 4,200 clones, roughly nine tenths seen once. The sequencing sample was made of CD8+ T cells sorted from blood. The receptors here all came from a woman aged 70-85 years with rheumatoid arthritis. Both conserved end residues are part of each CDR3. A D gene is named only where the DNA matches it firmly. Size values are once, few and many counts, or a class for expanded clones, and some rows have none.

clone_size j_call v_call d_call cdr3_nt cdr3_aa
once TRBJ1-4 TRBV28 TRBD1 TGTGCCAGCAGTCGTACAGGGGACTATGAAAAACTGTTTTTT CASSRTGDYEKLFF
. TRBJ2-1 TRBV28 . TGTGCCAGCAGTTCCCATGGGAGGTCCTACAATGAGCAGTTCTTC CASSSHGRSYNEQFF
. TRBJ2-1 TRBV27 TRBD2 TGTGCCAGCAGTTTGAGGCTAGCGGGAACCTACAATGAGCAGTTCTTC CASSLRLAGTYNEQFF
once TRBJ1-1 TRBV6-6 . TGTGCCAGCAGCCCGACAGAGAACACTGAAGCTTTCTTT CASSPTENTEAFF
once TRBJ2-2 TRBV5-1 TRBD2 TGCGCCAGCAGCTTGGATGCTAGCGGGTTAACGAACACCGGGGAGCTGTTTTTT CASSLDASGLTNTGELFF
. TRBJ2-7 TRBV9 TRBD1 TGTGCCAGCAGCGTAGGGACAGGGGGCATCTACGAGCAGTACTTC CASSVGTGGIYEQYF
. TRBJ1-1 TRBV11-3 . TGTGCCAGCAGCCTAGACTTGGGGAGCCGTGAAGCTTTCTTT CASSLDLGSREAFF
. TRBJ1-1 TRBV5-8 . TGTGCCAGCAGCTTCGTGGAGGGGTTGAACACTGAAGCTTTCTTT CASSFVEGLNTEAFF
. TRBJ1-6 TRBV6-6 . TGTGCCAGCAGTTATCAAAATTCACCCCTCCACTTT CASSYQNSPLHF
. TRBJ2-7 TRBV6-6 TRBD2 TGTGCCAGCAGTTACTCTTCGGGGGGGGAGCAGTACTTC CASSYSSGGEQYF
. TRBJ2-3 TRBV2 TRBD1 TGTGCCAGCAGTGCCGGACAGGGGGGCGATACGCAGTATTTT CASSAGQGGDTQYF
. TRBJ1-4 TRBV10-3 TRBD1 TGTGCCATCAGTGAGTCGGGACAGAGTAATGAAAAACTGTTTTTT CAISESGQSNEKLFF
. TRBJ2-3 TRBV9 TRBD2 TGTGCCAGCAGCGTTAGCGGGGGTAGCACAGATACGCAGTATTTT CASSVSGGSTDTQYF
. TRBJ2-1 TRBV28 TRBD2 TGTGCCAGCAGGCTAGCGGGAACCTACAATGAGCAGTTCTTC CASRLAGTYNEQFF
. TRBJ2-7 TRBV5-1 . TGCGCCAGCAGCTTGGTCTCCTCCGAGCAGTACTTC CASSLVSSEQYF
. TRBJ2-7 TRBV7-3 . TGTGCCAGCAGCTTCGCGACTGGGAGCTCCTACGAGCAGTACTTC CASSFATGSSYEQYF
. TRBJ1-1 TRBV7-9 . TGTGCCAGCAGCACCTCCCGAGGGGGGAACACTGAAGCTTTCTTT CASSTSRGGNTEAFF